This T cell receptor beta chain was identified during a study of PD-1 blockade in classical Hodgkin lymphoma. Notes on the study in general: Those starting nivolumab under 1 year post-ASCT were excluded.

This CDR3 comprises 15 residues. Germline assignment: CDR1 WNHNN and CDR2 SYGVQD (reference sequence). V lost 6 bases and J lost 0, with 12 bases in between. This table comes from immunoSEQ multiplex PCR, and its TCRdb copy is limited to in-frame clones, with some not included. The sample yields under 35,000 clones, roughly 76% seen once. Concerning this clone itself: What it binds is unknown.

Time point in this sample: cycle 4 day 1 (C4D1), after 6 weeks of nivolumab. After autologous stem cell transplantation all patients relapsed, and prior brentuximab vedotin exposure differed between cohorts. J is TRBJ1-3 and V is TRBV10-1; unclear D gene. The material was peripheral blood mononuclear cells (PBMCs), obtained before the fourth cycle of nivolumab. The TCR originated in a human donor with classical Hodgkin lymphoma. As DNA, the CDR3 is TGCGCCAGCAGCTCTGGCAGGAGCTCTGGAAACACCATATATTTT. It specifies CASSSGRSSGNTIYF.